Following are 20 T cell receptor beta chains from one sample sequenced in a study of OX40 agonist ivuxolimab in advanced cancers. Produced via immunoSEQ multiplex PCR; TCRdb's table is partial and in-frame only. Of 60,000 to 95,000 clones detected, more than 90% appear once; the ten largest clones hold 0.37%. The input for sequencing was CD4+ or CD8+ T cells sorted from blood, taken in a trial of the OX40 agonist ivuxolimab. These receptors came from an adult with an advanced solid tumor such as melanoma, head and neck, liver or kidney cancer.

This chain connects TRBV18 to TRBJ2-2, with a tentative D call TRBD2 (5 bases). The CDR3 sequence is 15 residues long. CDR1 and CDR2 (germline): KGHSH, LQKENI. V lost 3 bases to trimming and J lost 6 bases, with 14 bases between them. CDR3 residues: CASSPPSINAGELFF. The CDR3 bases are TGTGCCAGCTCACCCCCTAGCATTAACGCCGGGGAGCTGTTTTTT.

The CDR3 DNA is TGTGCCAGTAGTCCAGAGTACCAAGAGACCCAGTACTTC. Encoded protein: CASSPEYQETQYF. The chain is built from TRBV19 and TRBJ2-5; D ambiguous. Trimming took 5 bases from V and 0 from J, leaving 7 bases between them. The length of the CDR3 is 13 residues. Germline CDR1 and CDR2: LNHDA and SQIVND (reference sequence).

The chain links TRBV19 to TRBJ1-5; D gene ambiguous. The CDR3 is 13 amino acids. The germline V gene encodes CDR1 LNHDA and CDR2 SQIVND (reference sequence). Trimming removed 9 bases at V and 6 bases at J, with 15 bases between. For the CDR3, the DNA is TGTGCCAGCAACAACTGGGGTAGTCAGCCCCAGCATTTT. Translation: CASNNWGSQPQHF.

The CDR3 reads CASRTRGAPNQPQHF. Here the CDR3 DNA reads TGTGCCAGCAGGACTAGAGGGGCTCCCAATCAGCCCCAGCATTTT. This chain joins TRBV6-5 and TRBJ1-5; D is possibly TRBD1 (5 bases). The ends were cut back, 6 bases at V and 3 bases at J, with 15 bases in the middle. Germline V CDR1 and CDR2: MNHEY, SVGAGI. This CDR3 has 15 amino acids.

The CDR3: CASGGAVGELFF. CDR3 DNA sequence: TGTGCCAGCGGGGGGGCGGTCGGGGAGCTGTTTTTT. This sequence joins TRBV6-1 and TRBJ2-2, with D possibly TRBD2 on 7 matching bases. The V gene lost 8 bases and the J gene lost 7 bases, with 11 bases spanning the gap. The CDR3 covers 12 residues. The V gene's germline CDR1 is MNHNS and CDR2 SASEGT.

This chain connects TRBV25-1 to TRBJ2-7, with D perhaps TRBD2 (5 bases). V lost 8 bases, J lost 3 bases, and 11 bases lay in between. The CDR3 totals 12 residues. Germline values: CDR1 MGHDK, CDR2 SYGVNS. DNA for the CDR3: TGTGCCAGCGGACTTAGCGACTACGAGCAGTACTTC. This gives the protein CASGLSDYEQYF.

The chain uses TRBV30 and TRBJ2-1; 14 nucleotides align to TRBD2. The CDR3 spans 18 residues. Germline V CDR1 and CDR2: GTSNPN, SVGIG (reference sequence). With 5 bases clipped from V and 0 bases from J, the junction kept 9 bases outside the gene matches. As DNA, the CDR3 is TGTGCCTGGTCGGGGGGGACTAGCGGGAGTATCTCCTACAATGAGCAGTTCTTC. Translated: CAWSGGTSGSISYNEQFF.

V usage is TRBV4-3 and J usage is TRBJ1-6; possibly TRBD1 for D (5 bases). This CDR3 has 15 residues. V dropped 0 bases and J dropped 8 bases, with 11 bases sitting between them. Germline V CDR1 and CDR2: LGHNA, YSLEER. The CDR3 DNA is TGCGCCAGCAGCCAAGATAGCGCAGGGTATTCACCCCTCCACTTT. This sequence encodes CASSQDSAGYSPLHF.

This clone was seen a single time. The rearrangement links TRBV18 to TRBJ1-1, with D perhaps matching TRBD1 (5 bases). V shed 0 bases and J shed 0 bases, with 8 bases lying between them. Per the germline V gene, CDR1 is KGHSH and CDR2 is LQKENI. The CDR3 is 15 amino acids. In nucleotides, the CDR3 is TGTGCCAGCTCACCACCGGGCAGGGTGAACACTGAAGCTTTCTTT. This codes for CASSPPGRVNTEAFF. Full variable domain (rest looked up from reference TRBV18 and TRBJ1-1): NAGVMQNPRHLVRRRGQEARLRCSPMKGHSHVYWYRQLPEEGLKFMVYLQKENIIDESGMPKERFSAEFPKEGPSILRIQQVVRGDSAAYFCASSPPGRVNTEAFFGQGTRLTVV.

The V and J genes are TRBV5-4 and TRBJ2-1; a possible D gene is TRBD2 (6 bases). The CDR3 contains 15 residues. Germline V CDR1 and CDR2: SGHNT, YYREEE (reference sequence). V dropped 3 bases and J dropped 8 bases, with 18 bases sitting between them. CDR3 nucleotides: TGTGCCAGCAGCTATTCGCGGACGGGAGTTCATGAGCAGTTCTTC. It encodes CASSYSRTGVHEQFF.

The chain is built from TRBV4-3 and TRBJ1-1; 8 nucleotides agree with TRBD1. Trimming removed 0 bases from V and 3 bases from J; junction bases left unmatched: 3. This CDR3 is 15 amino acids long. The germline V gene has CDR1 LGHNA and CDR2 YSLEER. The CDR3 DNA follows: TGCGCCAGCAGCCAAGAAAACAGGGGGGACACTGAAGCTTTCTTT. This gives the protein CASSQENRGDTEAFF.

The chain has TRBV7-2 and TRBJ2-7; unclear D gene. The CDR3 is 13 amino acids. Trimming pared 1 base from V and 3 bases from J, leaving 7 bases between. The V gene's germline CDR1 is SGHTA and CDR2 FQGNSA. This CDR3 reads CASSLVAFYEQYF. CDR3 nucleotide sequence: TGTGCCAGCAGCTTAGTTGCATTCTACGAGCAGTACTTC.

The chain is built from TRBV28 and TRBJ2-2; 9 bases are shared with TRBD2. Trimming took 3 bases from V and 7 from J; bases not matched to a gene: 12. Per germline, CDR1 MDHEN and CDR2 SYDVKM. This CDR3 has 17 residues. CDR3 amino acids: CASSFLAGGPPIGELFF. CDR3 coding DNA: TGTGCCAGCAGTTTTCTGGCGGGGGGGCCGCCAATCGGGGAGCTGTTTTTT.

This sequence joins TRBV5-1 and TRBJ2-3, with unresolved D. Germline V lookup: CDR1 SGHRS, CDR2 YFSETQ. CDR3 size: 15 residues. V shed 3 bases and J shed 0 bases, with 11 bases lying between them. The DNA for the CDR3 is TGCGCCAGCAGCTCCCTGACCGGTAGCACAGATACGCAGTATTTT. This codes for CASSSLTGSTDTQYF.

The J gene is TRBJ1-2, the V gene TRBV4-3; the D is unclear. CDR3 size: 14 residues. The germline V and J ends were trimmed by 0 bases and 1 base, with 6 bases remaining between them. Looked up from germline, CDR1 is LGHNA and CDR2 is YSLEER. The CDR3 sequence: CASSQDANNYGYTF. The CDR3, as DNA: TGCGCCAGCAGCCAAGATGCCAATAACTATGGCTACACCTTC.

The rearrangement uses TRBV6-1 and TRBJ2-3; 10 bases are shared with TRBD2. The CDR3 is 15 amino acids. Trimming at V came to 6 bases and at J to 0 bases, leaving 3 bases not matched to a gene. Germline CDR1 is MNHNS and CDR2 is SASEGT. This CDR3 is CASRGLAASTDTQYF. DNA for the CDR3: TGTGCCAGCAGAGGACTAGCGGCCAGCACAGATACGCAGTATTTT.

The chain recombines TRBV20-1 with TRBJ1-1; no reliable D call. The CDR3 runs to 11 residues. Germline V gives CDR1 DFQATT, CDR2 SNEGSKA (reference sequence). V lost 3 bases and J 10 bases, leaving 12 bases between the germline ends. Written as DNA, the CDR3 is TGCAGTGCTAGCGGTAGGGATGGAGCTTTCTTT. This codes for CSASGRDGAFF.

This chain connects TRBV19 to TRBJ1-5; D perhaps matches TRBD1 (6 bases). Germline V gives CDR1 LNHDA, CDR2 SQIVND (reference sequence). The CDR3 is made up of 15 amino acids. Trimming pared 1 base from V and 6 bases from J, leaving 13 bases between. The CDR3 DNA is TGTGCCAGTAGTATAGTGGGGGGCGGAGGTCAGCCCCAGCATTTT. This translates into CASSIVGGGGQPQHF.

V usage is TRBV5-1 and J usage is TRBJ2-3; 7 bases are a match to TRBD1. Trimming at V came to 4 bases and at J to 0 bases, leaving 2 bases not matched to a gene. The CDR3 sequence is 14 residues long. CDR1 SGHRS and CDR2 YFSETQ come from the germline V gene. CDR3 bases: TGCGCCAGCAGCAAGGGACAGAGCACAGATACGCAGTATTTT. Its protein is CASSKGQSTDTQYF.

Written as DNA, the CDR3 is TGTGCCAGCAGCTTAGCCCCGGGACAGGTCTACGAGCAGTACTTC. It codes for CASSLAPGQVYEQYF. The rearrangement joins TRBV11-2 to TRBJ2-7; 8 nucleotides match TRBD1. This CDR3 is built from 15 residues. Germline assignment: CDR1 SGHAT and CDR2 FQNNGV. Trimming took 1 base from V and 3 from J; bases not matched to a gene: 5.